This T cell receptor beta chain was profiled in a study of blood T cell repertoires in COVID-19. In the authors' methods: Amplification of reference gene primers was used by the study to estimate nucleated cell counts. Measured with immunoSEQ multiplex PCR; TCRdb has only the in-frame clones, and not every one. D and trimming were read from the DNA, whereas the V and J calls and clone size are those reported in that table. The sample carries about 92,000 clones, 87% recorded once. Germline lookup yields CDR1 LNHDA and CDR2 SQIVND (reference sequence). The CDR3 sequence is 14 residues long. Trimming shortened V by 5 bases and J by 4 bases, and 14 bases separated the two germline ends.

Sequenced: peripheral blood. The receptor comes from a woman aged 60-75 years with COVID-19, enrolled during active disease. The chain joins TRBV19 to TRBJ1-2, with D possibly being TRBD1 (6 bases). CDR3 coding DNA: TGTGCCAGTAGTCCTGAGAGACAGGTCTATGGCTACACCTTC. It translates to CASSPERQVYGYTF.